This TCR beta chain was found in a study of shared clonotypes between healthy human individuals. Replicate PCRs run on sorted subsets employed 200 ng DNA, some 33,000 T cell genomes. The data were produced by immunoSEQ multiplex PCR, yet TCRdb's version contains in-frame clones alone and is incomplete. This table has nearly 750,000 clones, 55% to 75% appearing once. The V end was cut by 6 bases, the J end by 6 bases, with 15 bases between. The CDR3 spans 15 residues. Germline CDR1 is LNHDA and CDR2 is SQIVND (reference sequence). The chain recombines TRBV19 with TRBJ2-6; possible D gene TRBD1, 6 bases. The material sequenced was memory CD4+ T cells sorted from blood. The subset: CD45RA-negative fraction. This clonotype originated in a woman under 40 in good health. CDR3: CASRRVGAEANVLTF. In DNA, the CDR3 is TGTGCCAGTAGAAGAGTGGGGGCGGAGGCCAACGTCCTGACTTTC.